The 8 T cell receptor beta chains in this list originate from one sample, sequenced in a study of T cell repertoires in cytomegalovirus infection. Their recognized antigens are unknown. TCRdb analysed the reads with MiXCR anew, one entry per CDR3 protein. The table shows roughly 800,000 distinct CDR3 sequences, with about 27% occurring only once. The sample in question was cultured CD8+ T cells from PBMCs, obtained from culture after CMV antigen stimulation. These receptors came from a human donor in good health (CMV status not recorded). Some clones in this sample may be carry-over from other donors' samples.

This clonotype was found many times. The V call is TRBV7-6, the J call TRBJ1-5; TRBD1 aligns across 9 bases. This CDR3 contains 15 residues. V was pared by 5 bases and J by 6 bases, with 8 bases of the junction left unmatched. Germline assignment: CDR1 SGHVS and CDR2 FNYEAQ. CDR3 nucleotides: TGTGCCAGCAGCGGGGGGACAGGGTTCAGTCAGCCCCAGCATTTT. This codes for CASSGGTGFSQPQHF. The full variable domain, completed using reference TRBV7-6 and TRBJ1-5, is GAGVSQSPRYKVTKRGQDVALRCDPISGHVSLYWYRQALGQGPEFLTYFNYEAQQDKSGLPNDRFSAERPEGSISTLTIQRTEQRDSAMYRCASSGGTGFSQPQHFGDGTRLSIL.

By share, this clonotype ranks as medium-sized. The chain employs TRBV7-9 and TRBJ1-2, with TRBD1 identical over 10 bases. Per germline, CDR1 SEHNR and CDR2 FQNEAQ (reference sequence). The CDR3 runs 14 residues. The V gene end was trimmed by 6 bases and the J gene end by 6 bases; junction bases not matched to a gene: 7. This chain's CDR3 is CASRPPDRGDGYTF. As DNA, the CDR3 is TGTGCCAGCAGACCTCCGGACAGGGGGGATGGCTACACCTTC.

The rearrangement uses TRBV6-2 or TRBV6-3 and TRBJ2-1; 16 nucleotides align to TRBD2. Germline V gene lookup returns CDR1 MNHEY and CDR2 SVGEGT. The J segment lost 2 bases and the V segment lost 5 bases, leaving 12 bases of the junction unmatched. This CDR3 spans 20 amino acids. The CDR3 sequence is CASSTPGLAGGPGTYNEQFF. In nucleotides, the CDR3 is TGTGCCAGCAGTACCCCGGGACTAGCGGGGGGGCCAGGGACCTACAATGAGCAGTTCTTC.

Details on this clonotype: This may be a read error: a much more frequent sequence differs by one nucleotide. The genes are TRBV5-1 and TRBJ2-3; 7 bases are a match to TRBD2. The CDR3 contains 16 residues. Trimming at V came to 0 bases and at J to 1 base, leaving 5 bases not matched to a gene. Germline V gene lookup returns CDR1 SGHRS and CDR2 YFSETQ. The CDR3 region is CASSLAVGGGTDTQYF. The CDR3 bases are TGCGCCAGCAGCTTGGCGGTTGGGGGGGGCACAGATACGCAGTATTTT.

This chain joins TRBV2 and TRBJ2-7, with 8 bases lining up with TRBD2. Per germline, CDR1 SNHLY and CDR2 FYNNEI. J lost 0 bases, V lost 5 bases, and 9 bases had no gene match. This CDR3 has 16 residues. The CDR3 is CASSSILAGSSYEQYF. The DNA of the CDR3 is TGTGCCAGCAGTTCTATTTTAGCGGGGAGCTCCTACGAGCAGTACTTC.

This clonotype was detected a few times. The J gene is TRBJ2-7, the V gene TRBV5-4; either TRBD1 or TRBD2 may fit D (5 bases each). This CDR3 comprises 19 residues. Germline V gene data show CDR1 as SGHNT and CDR2 as YYREEE (reference sequence). With 1 base removed from V and 1 base from J, the gap between germline ends came to 24 bases. The DNA for the CDR3 is TGTGCCAGCAGCTTGAGTTTTTCGGGACCCCTCATATATTCCTACGAGCAGTACTTC. Translated, it gives CASSLSFSGPLIYSYEQYF.

Turning to this clonotype: Being one base from a much bigger clone, this may be a read error. V usage is TRBV7-6 and J usage is TRBJ2-5, with a possible D match to TRBD2 (7 bases). Germline CDR1 is SGHVS and CDR2 is FNYEAQ. V lost 6 bases, J lost 3 bases, and 17 bases lay in between. There are 15 residues in the CDR3. The CDR3 region has the DNA TGTGCCAGCAGGTGGACTCGGGGGGCGAAAGAGACCCAGTACTTC. It specifies CASRWTRGAKETQYF.

This chain joins TRBV10-3 and TRBJ2-2; TRBD1 matches at 9 bases. The J segment lost 4 bases and the V segment lost 7 bases, leaving 10 bases of the junction unmatched. This CDR3 has 16 residues. Germline values: CDR1 ENHRY, CDR2 SYGVKD. The chain's CDR3 is CAINAGDRVGTGELFF. The CDR3 region has the DNA TGTGCCATCAACGCGGGGGACAGGGTTGGCACCGGGGAGCTGTTTTTT.